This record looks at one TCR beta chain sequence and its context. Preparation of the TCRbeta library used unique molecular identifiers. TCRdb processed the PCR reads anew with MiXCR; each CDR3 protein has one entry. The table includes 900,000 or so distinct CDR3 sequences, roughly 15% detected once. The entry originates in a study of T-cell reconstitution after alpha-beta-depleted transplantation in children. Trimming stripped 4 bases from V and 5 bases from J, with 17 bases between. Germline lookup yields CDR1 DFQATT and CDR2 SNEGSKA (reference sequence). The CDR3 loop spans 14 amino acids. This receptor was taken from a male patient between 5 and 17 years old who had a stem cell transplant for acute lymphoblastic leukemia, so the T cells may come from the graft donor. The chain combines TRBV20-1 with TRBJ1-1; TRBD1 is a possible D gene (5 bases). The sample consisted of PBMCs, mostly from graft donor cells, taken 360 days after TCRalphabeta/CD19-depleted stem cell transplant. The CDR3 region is CSAKVPLGGTEAFF. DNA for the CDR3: TGCAGTGCTAAAGTGCCGCTGGGGGGGACTGAAGCTTTCTTT.